A selection of T cell receptor beta chains follows, all from one sample in a study of T-cell reconstitution after alpha-beta-depleted transplantation in children. Each CDR3 protein is one row after TCRdb ran MiXCR on the PCR reads. The top ten hold under 3% of the sample, which has about 500,000 distinct CDR3 sequences, approximately 30% seen once. Source: PBMCs from the stem cell graft donor, taken from the stem cell graft. These receptors all come from a human donor who donated a stem cell graft to a child with aplastic anemia. Both conserved end residues are part of each CDR3. Fields, in order: clone size, J gene, D gene, V gene, CDR3 protein, CDR3 DNA. D genes are given only for firm matches. Only part of the rows carry a size: once, few, many, or a class if the clone is expanded.

clone_size: few
j_call: TRBJ1-1
d_call: -
v_call: TRBV20-1
cdr3_aa: CSAKDSLNTEAFF
cdr3_nt: TGCAGTGCCAAGGACAGCTTGAACACTGAAGCTTTCTTT

clone_size: few
j_call: TRBJ1-1
d_call: -
v_call: TRBV12-3/TRBV12-4
cdr3_aa: CASSSHTGRRNEAFF
cdr3_nt: TGTGCCAGCAGTTCTCACACCGGGCGAAGGAATGAAGCTTTCTTT

clone_size: -
j_call: TRBJ2-2
d_call: -
v_call: TRBV2
cdr3_aa: CASNGQSLNTGELFF
cdr3_nt: TGTGCCAGCAATGGACAGTCCCTGAACACCGGGGAGCTGTTTTTT

clone_size: -
j_call: TRBJ2-1
d_call: -
v_call: TRBV5-4
cdr3_aa: CASSLYEGYNEQFF
cdr3_nt: TGTGCCAGCAGCTTGTATGAGGGGTACAATGAGCAGTTCTTC

clone_size: few
j_call: TRBJ2-3
d_call: TRBD2
v_call: TRBV6-5
cdr3_aa: CASSLEGLADSTDTQYF
cdr3_nt: TGTGCCAGCAGTTTAGAAGGCCTAGCGGATAGCACAGATACGCAGTATTTT

clone_size: few
j_call: TRBJ2-1
d_call: TRBD2
v_call: TRBV7-6
cdr3_aa: CASSLDRTSAVSYNEQFF
cdr3_nt: TGTGCCAGCAGCTTAGATAGGACTAGCGCTGTCTCCTACAATGAGCAGTTCTTC

clone_size: -
j_call: TRBJ2-1
d_call: -
v_call: TRBV11-2
cdr3_aa: CASSLETSLGVSYNEQFF
cdr3_nt: TGTGCCAGCAGCTTAGAGACTAGTCTTGGGGTCTCCTATAATGAGCAGTTCTTC

clone_size: -
j_call: TRBJ2-2
d_call: -
v_call: TRBV3-1
cdr3_aa: CASSLMMTGGELFF
cdr3_nt: TGTGCCAGCAGCCTCATGATGACAGGCGGGGAGCTGTTTTTT

clone_size: few
j_call: TRBJ2-2
d_call: -
v_call: TRBV7-2
cdr3_aa: CASSLGRSNTGELFF
cdr3_nt: TGTGCCAGCAGCTTAGGTCGGTCAAACACCGGGGAGCTGTTTTTT

clone_size: -
j_call: TRBJ2-5
d_call: -
v_call: TRBV6-6
cdr3_aa: CASSYTPGETQYF
cdr3_nt: TGTGCCAGCAGTTACACCCCCGGAGAGACCCAGTACTTC

clone_size: few
j_call: TRBJ2-1
d_call: -
v_call: TRBV5-1
cdr3_aa: CASSLSVDRNEQFF
cdr3_nt: TGCGCCAGCAGCTTGTCGGTCGATAGGAATGAGCAGTTCTTC

clone_size: few
j_call: TRBJ2-3
d_call: TRBD2
v_call: TRBV19
cdr3_aa: CASGLLAGEGADTQYF
cdr3_nt: TGTGCCAGTGGCTTATTAGCGGGAGAGGGGGCAGATACGCAGTATTTT

clone_size: -
j_call: TRBJ2-3
d_call: -
v_call: TRBV27
cdr3_aa: CASSFLQSVTDTQYF
cdr3_nt: TGTGCCAGCAGTTTTTTGCAATCTGTGACAGATACGCAGTATTTT

clone_size: -
j_call: TRBJ2-1
d_call: TRBD2
v_call: TRBV12-5
cdr3_aa: CASGLVNGLAGDNEQFF
cdr3_nt: TGTGCTAGTGGTTTGGTGAATGGACTAGCGGGAGATAATGAGCAGTTCTTC

clone_size: -
j_call: TRBJ2-1
d_call: TRBD2
v_call: TRBV7-2
cdr3_aa: CASSLWSSGSIQFF
cdr3_nt: TGTGCCAGCAGCTTATGGAGTAGCGGGAGTATTCAGTTCTTC

clone_size: few
j_call: TRBJ1-5
d_call: -
v_call: TRBV27
cdr3_aa: CASSLGASVPQHF
cdr3_nt: TGTGCCAGCAGTCTGGGTGCCTCGGTGCCCCAGCATTTT

clone_size: -
j_call: TRBJ1-2
d_call: TRBD1
v_call: TRBV30
cdr3_aa: CAWSSDRGHGYTF
cdr3_nt: TGTGCCTGGAGCAGCGACAGGGGGCATGGCTACACCTTC

clone_size: -
j_call: TRBJ1-1
d_call: TRBD1
v_call: TRBV9
cdr3_aa: CASSGQGVMNTEAFF
cdr3_nt: TGTGCCAGCAGCGGACAGGGGGTTATGAACACTGAAGCTTTCTTT

clone_size: -
j_call: TRBJ2-1
d_call: -
v_call: TRBV6-1
cdr3_aa: CASSLRGGLYNEQFF
cdr3_nt: TGTGCCAGCTCCCTTAGAGGAGGACTTTACAATGAGCAGTTCTTC

clone_size: -
j_call: TRBJ1-1
d_call: -
v_call: TRBV7-6
cdr3_aa: CASSLGGWNPTEAFF
cdr3_nt: TGTGCCAGCAGCTTAGGGGGGTGGAATCCCACTGAAGCTTTCTTT

clone_size: -
j_call: TRBJ2-1
d_call: TRBD1
v_call: TRBV7-9
cdr3_aa: CASTLPPGGVGDEQFF
cdr3_nt: TGTGCCAGCACCCTTCCCCCAGGGGGAGTCGGCGATGAGCAGTTCTTC

clone_size: -
j_call: TRBJ1-1
d_call: -
v_call: TRBV4-1
cdr3_aa: CASSQIQGLTEAFF
cdr3_nt: TGCGCCAGCAGCCAAATCCAGGGACTCACTGAAGCTTTCTTT

clone_size: -
j_call: TRBJ2-3
d_call: TRBD1
v_call: TRBV24-1
cdr3_aa: CATSDHGQGKPDTQYF
cdr3_nt: TGTGCCACCAGTGATCATGGACAGGGAAAGCCAGATACGCAGTATTTT

clone_size: -
j_call: TRBJ2-5
d_call: TRBD2
v_call: TRBV3-1
cdr3_aa: CASSQDNLAGVGKTQYF
cdr3_nt: TGTGCCAGCAGCCAAGATAACCTAGCGGGAGTAGGAAAGACCCAGTACTTC

clone_size: few
j_call: TRBJ1-1
d_call: -
v_call: TRBV6-5
cdr3_aa: CASSYSGSQDGAFF
cdr3_nt: TGTGCCAGCAGTTACTCGGGATCCCAGGATGGGGCTTTCTTT

clone_size: -
j_call: TRBJ2-3
d_call: -
v_call: TRBV29-1
cdr3_aa: CSVGRGTDTQYF
cdr3_nt: TGCAGCGTTGGCCGAGGTACAGATACGCAGTATTTT

clone_size: many
j_call: TRBJ2-1
d_call: TRBD2
v_call: TRBV7-8
cdr3_aa: CASSLSGGYNEQFF
cdr3_nt: TGCGCCAGCAGCCTTAGCGGGGGGTACAATGAGCAGTTCTTC

clone_size: few
j_call: TRBJ2-3
d_call: TRBD2
v_call: TRBV20-1
cdr3_aa: CSARGDSGSTDTQYF
cdr3_nt: TGCAGTGCTAGAGGCGATAGCGGGAGCACAGATACGCAGTATTTT

clone_size: -
j_call: TRBJ1-6
d_call: TRBD1
v_call: TRBV12-3/TRBV12-4
cdr3_aa: CAGRPGQGLRNSPLHF
cdr3_nt: TGTGCCGGCAGACCGGGACAGGGCTTGAGGAATTCACCCCTCCACTTT

clone_size: -
j_call: TRBJ1-5
d_call: -
v_call: TRBV2
cdr3_aa: CASSRGAENQPQHF
cdr3_nt: TGTGCCAGCAGCAGAGGGGCGGAAAATCAGCCCCAGCATTTT

clone_size: few
j_call: TRBJ2-3
d_call: TRBD2
v_call: TRBV20-1
cdr3_aa: CSATSGRVADTQYF
cdr3_nt: TGCAGTGCAACTAGCGGGAGGGTCGCAGATACGCAGTATTTT

clone_size: few
j_call: TRBJ1-2
d_call: -
v_call: TRBV20-1
cdr3_aa: CSARSNGRLYGYTF
cdr3_nt: TGCAGTGCTAGATCTAACGGACGCCTCTATGGCTACACCTTC

clone_size: few
j_call: TRBJ2-1
d_call: -
v_call: TRBV7-9
cdr3_aa: CASSYRIEIYNEQFF
cdr3_nt: TGTGCCAGCAGCTACCGAATAGAGATCTACAATGAGCAGTTCTTC

clone_size: -
j_call: TRBJ2-2
d_call: TRBD1
v_call: TRBV18
cdr3_aa: CASSPETGRTGELFF
cdr3_nt: TGTGCCAGCTCACCTGAGACAGGGCGCACCGGGGAGCTGTTTTTT

clone_size: -
j_call: TRBJ2-5
d_call: TRBD1
v_call: TRBV5-1
cdr3_aa: CASSAGQGSTQYF
cdr3_nt: TGCGCCAGCAGCGCAGGACAGGGGTCAACCCAGTACTTC

clone_size: few
j_call: TRBJ1-6
d_call: TRBD1
v_call: TRBV27
cdr3_aa: CASSFGLRDRGPHSPLHF
cdr3_nt: TGTGCCAGCAGTTTCGGACTCCGGGACAGGGGGCCCCATTCACCCCTCCACTTT

clone_size: few
j_call: TRBJ2-3
d_call: TRBD2
v_call: TRBV5-1
cdr3_aa: CASSLGGRVTDTQYF
cdr3_nt: TGCGCCAGCAGCTTGGGCGGGAGGGTCACAGATACGCAGTATTTT

clone_size: -
j_call: TRBJ2-3
d_call: TRBD2
v_call: TRBV10-3
cdr3_aa: CAINVAGLTDTQYF
cdr3_nt: TGTGCCATCAATGTAGCGGGCCTCACAGATACGCAGTATTTT

clone_size: -
j_call: TRBJ2-1
d_call: -
v_call: TRBV29-1
cdr3_aa: CSVGRTHEQFF
cdr3_nt: TGCAGCGTCGGAAGAACCCATGAGCAGTTCTTC

clone_size: -
j_call: TRBJ1-2
d_call: -
v_call: TRBV18
cdr3_aa: CASRLTGANYGYTF
cdr3_nt: TGTGCCAGCCGCCTCACCGGGGCTAACTATGGCTACACCTTC

clone_size: -
j_call: TRBJ2-3
d_call: -
v_call: TRBV7-2
cdr3_aa: CAIYTDTQYF
cdr3_nt: TGTGCCATTTATACAGATACGCAGTATTTT

clone_size: -
j_call: TRBJ1-2
d_call: -
v_call: TRBV7-9
cdr3_aa: CASSLGTVVGYTF
cdr3_nt: TGTGCCAGCAGCTTAGGGACAGTTGTCGGCTACACCTTC

clone_size: -
j_call: TRBJ2-7
d_call: TRBD1
v_call: TRBV20-1
cdr3_aa: CSARDKGVGTGFDEQYF
cdr3_nt: TGCAGTGCTAGAGATAAGGGCGTCGGGACAGGGTTCGACGAGCAGTACTTC

clone_size: few
j_call: TRBJ2-1
d_call: -
v_call: TRBV12-3/TRBV12-4
cdr3_aa: CASSHEFDEQFF
cdr3_nt: TGTGCCAGCAGCCACGAGTTCGATGAGCAGTTCTTC

clone_size: -
j_call: TRBJ1-1
d_call: TRBD1
v_call: TRBV12-3/TRBV12-4
cdr3_aa: CASRPWTGDAEAFF
cdr3_nt: TGTGCCAGCAGGCCTTGGACAGGGGACGCTGAAGCTTTCTTT

clone_size: few
j_call: TRBJ2-2
d_call: TRBD2
v_call: TRBV15
cdr3_aa: CATSREAGGTGELFF
cdr3_nt: TGTGCCACCAGCAGAGAAGCGGGAGGCACCGGGGAGCTGTTTTTT

clone_size: few
j_call: TRBJ2-1
d_call: TRBD2
v_call: TRBV5-1
cdr3_aa: CASSVAGLAGGPSYNEQFF
cdr3_nt: TGCGCCAGCAGCGTAGCGGGACTAGCGGGAGGGCCGTCCTACAATGAGCAGTTCTTC

clone_size: -
j_call: TRBJ2-2
d_call: -
v_call: TRBV5-1
cdr3_aa: CASSLAAGQNTGELFF
cdr3_nt: TGCGCCAGCAGCTTGGCCGCGGGACAGAACACCGGGGAGCTGTTTTTT

clone_size: -
j_call: TRBJ2-5
d_call: -
v_call: TRBV29-1
cdr3_aa: CSDRQAQETQYF
cdr3_nt: TGCAGCGATAGACAGGCCCAAGAGACCCAGTACTTC

clone_size: few
j_call: TRBJ2-1
d_call: TRBD1
v_call: TRBV27
cdr3_aa: CASSLGTGASGFDNEQFF
cdr3_nt: TGTGCCAGCAGTTTGGGGACAGGGGCTTCGGGTTTCGACAATGAGCAGTTCTTC

clone_size: few
j_call: TRBJ2-3
d_call: -
v_call: TRBV20-1
cdr3_aa: CSFVRGTDTQYF
cdr3_nt: TGCAGTTTTGTCAGGGGCACAGATACGCAGTATTTT

clone_size: -
j_call: TRBJ2-3
d_call: -
v_call: TRBV14
cdr3_aa: CASSQERYGNTDTQYF
cdr3_nt: TGTGCCAGCAGCCAAGAACGGTATGGGAACACAGATACGCAGTATTTT

clone_size: -
j_call: TRBJ2-5
d_call: TRBD1
v_call: TRBV12-3/TRBV12-4
cdr3_aa: CASSWTGHQETQYF
cdr3_nt: TGTGCCAGCAGTTGGACAGGGCACCAAGAGACCCAGTACTTC

clone_size: once
j_call: TRBJ2-7
d_call: -
v_call: TRBV29-1
cdr3_aa: CSVSRDIQNEQYF
cdr3_nt: TGCAGCGTCTCCCGGGACATTCAGAATGAGCAGTACTTC

clone_size: few
j_call: TRBJ1-1
d_call: -
v_call: TRBV11-3
cdr3_aa: CALEDPSTNTEAFF
cdr3_nt: TGTGCGCTCGAGGACCCATCCACGAACACTGAAGCTTTCTTT

clone_size: -
j_call: TRBJ2-3
d_call: -
v_call: TRBV5-6
cdr3_aa: CASSWGAGQLTDTQYF
cdr3_nt: TGTGCCAGCAGCTGGGGGGCAGGACAGCTAACAGATACGCAGTATTTT

clone_size: few
j_call: TRBJ1-1
d_call: -
v_call: TRBV30
cdr3_aa: CAWSVLPYTNTEAFF
cdr3_nt: TGTGCCTGGAGTGTACTCCCCTATACCAACACTGAAGCTTTCTTT

clone_size: few
j_call: TRBJ2-3
d_call: -
v_call: TRBV20-1
cdr3_aa: CSARGLPLSPDTQYF
cdr3_nt: TGCAGTGCTAGAGGTCTACCGCTCTCCCCAGATACGCAGTATTTT

clone_size: -
j_call: TRBJ1-1
d_call: -
v_call: TRBV15
cdr3_aa: CATSRGRGTGRTEAFF
cdr3_nt: TGTGCCACCAGCAGGGGCAGAGGTACAGGTCGGACTGAAGCTTTCTTT